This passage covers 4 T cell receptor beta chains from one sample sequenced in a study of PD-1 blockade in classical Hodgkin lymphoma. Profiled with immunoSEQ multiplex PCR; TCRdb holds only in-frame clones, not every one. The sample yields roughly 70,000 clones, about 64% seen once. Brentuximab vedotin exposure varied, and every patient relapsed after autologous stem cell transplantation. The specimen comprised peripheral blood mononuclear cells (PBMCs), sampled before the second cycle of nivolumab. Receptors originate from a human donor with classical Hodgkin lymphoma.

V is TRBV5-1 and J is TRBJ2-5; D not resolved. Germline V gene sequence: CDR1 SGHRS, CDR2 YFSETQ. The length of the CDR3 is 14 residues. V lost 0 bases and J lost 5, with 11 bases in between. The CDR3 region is CASSLGRIVETQYF. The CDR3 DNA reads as TGCGCCAGCAGCTTGGGCAGAATCGTGGAGACCCAGTACTTC.

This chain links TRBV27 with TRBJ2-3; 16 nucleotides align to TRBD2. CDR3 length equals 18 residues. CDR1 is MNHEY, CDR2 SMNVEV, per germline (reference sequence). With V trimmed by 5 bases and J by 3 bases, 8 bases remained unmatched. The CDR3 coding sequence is TGTGCCAGCAGTCCTGGAGCGGGACTAGCGGGAGGGACAGATACGCAGTATTTT. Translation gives CASSPGAGLAGGTDTQYF.

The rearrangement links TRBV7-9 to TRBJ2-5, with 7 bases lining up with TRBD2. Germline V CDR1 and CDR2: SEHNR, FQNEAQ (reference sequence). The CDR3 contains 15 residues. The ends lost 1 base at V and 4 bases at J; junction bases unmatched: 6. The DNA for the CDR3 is TGTGCCAGCAGCTTAGTTGAGGGGAGGGGAGAGACCCAGTACTTC. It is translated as CASSLVEGRGETQYF.

CDR3 region: CASRTWTANQPQHF. The CDR3 DNA follows: TGTGCCAGCAGGACTTGGACAGCTAATCAGCCCCAGCATTTT. V usage is TRBV28 and J usage is TRBJ1-5; a weak D match, TRBD1 (6 bases). Looked up from germline, CDR1 is MDHEN and CDR2 is SYDVKM. The V and J ends lost 6 bases and 4 bases respectively, with 13 bases between them. The CDR3 contains 14 residues.